A single sample is the source of the 18 T cell receptor beta chains below, sequenced in a study of blood T cell repertoires in COVID-19. Data came from immunoSEQ multiplex PCR; TCRdb stores just in-frame clones and leaves some out. The repertoire holds about 230,000 clones, with approximately 90% as singletons. Source material: peripheral blood. All receptors derive from a man in his fifties with COVID-19, enrolled during active disease.

This chain uses TRBV7-3 with TRBJ2-2; 9 nucleotides match TRBD2. Germline V gives CDR1 SGHTA, CDR2 FQGTGA. The trim removed 4 bases at V and 5 bases at J, leaving 5 bases unmatched. The CDR3 runs to 15 residues. This chain's CDR3 is CASSSSGGRTGELFF. CDR3 sequence (DNA): TGTGCCAGCAGCTCCAGCGGGGGGAGGACCGGGGAGCTGTTTTTT.

This chain joins TRBV7-2 and TRBJ2-7; the D gene is possibly TRBD2 (7 bases). V dropped 1 base and J dropped 4 bases, with 14 bases sitting between them. The CDR3 loop spans 15 amino acids. Germline CDR1 SGHTA, CDR2 FQGNSA. This CDR3 reads CASSLVGGGEYEQYF. For the CDR3, the DNA is TGTGCCAGCAGCTTAGTGGGAGGGGGAGAGTACGAGCAGTACTTC.

The V call is TRBV30, the J call TRBJ2-5; D perhaps matches TRBD2 (7 bases). Germline assignment: CDR1 GTSNPN and CDR2 SVGIG (reference sequence). V was clipped by 3 bases and J by 5 bases, with 16 bases between them. The CDR3 extends over 14 amino acids. The CDR3: CAWRVRGGGETQYF. The CDR3 coding sequence is TGTGCCTGGAGGGTACGGGGCGGGGGCGAGACCCAGTACTTC.

The V and J genes are TRBV5-4 and TRBJ1-4; D is perhaps TRBD1 (6 bases). Trimming cost V 1 base and J 4 bases, with 8 bases left between them. The CDR3 runs 14 residues. Germline V gene data show CDR1 as SGHNT and CDR2 as YYREEE (reference sequence). The CDR3 DNA follows: TGTGCCAGCAGCTTGTCACAGGGTAATGAAAAACTGTTTTTT. Its protein is CASSLSQGNEKLFF.

This clone was counted once. The chain couples TRBV3-1 (or the pseudogene TRBV3-2) to TRBJ2-5; TRBD1 agrees at 10 bases. V lost 1 base and J lost 4; bases outside the gene matches: 0. CDR1 is LGHDT, CDR2 YNNKEL, per germline (reference sequence). The CDR3 is 14 amino acids. The CDR3 coding sequence is TGTGCCAGCAGCCAAGGGACAGGGGGAGAGACCCAGTACTTC. It is translated as CASSQGTGGETQYF.

This clone has only a few counts. The chain employs TRBV10-2 and TRBJ2-7; 11 bases agree with TRBD2. The V and J ends lost 6 bases and 7 bases, in that order; junction bases with no gene match: 5. This CDR3 contains 13 residues. Germline V lookup: CDR1 WSHSY, CDR2 SAAADI. CDR3 coding DNA: TGCGCCAGCAGGGAAACTAGCGGGAGTGAGCAGTACTTC. This sequence encodes CASRETSGSEQYF.

This clone was seen a few times. The rearrangement links TRBV2 to TRBJ1-1; the match to TRBD1 covers 8 bases. The CDR3 runs to 13 residues. From germline, CDR1 is SNHLY and CDR2 FYNNEI. The J segment lost 2 bases and the V segment lost 7 bases, leaving 3 bases of the junction unmatched. This CDR3 reads CASKGQVNTEAFF. The CDR3 nucleotides are TGTGCCAGCAAGGGACAGGTAAACACTGAAGCTTTCTTT.

This clone came up a few times. The chain recombines TRBV25-1 with TRBJ1-2; 7 nucleotides align to TRBD1. The CDR3 contains 12 residues. V lost 8 bases, J lost 7 bases, and 7 bases stayed unmatched. Germline V gene data show CDR1 as MGHDK and CDR2 as SYGVNS. CDR3 coding DNA: TGTGCCAGCCAAGGGGGCTCTTTTGGCTACACCTTC. This codes for CASQGGSFGYTF.

In this sample, this clone turned up once. The gene calls are TRBV3-1 (or the pseudogene TRBV3-2) and TRBJ1-6; the D gene is possibly TRBD1 (6 bases). Germline V CDR1 and CDR2: LGHDT, YNNKEL (reference sequence). Trimming stripped 5 bases from V and 9 bases from J, with 20 bases between. CDR3 size: 16 residues. The CDR3 reads CASSNLRQAKGSPLHF. The DNA of the CDR3 is TGTGCCAGCAGCAACCTCCGACAGGCTAAGGGTTCACCCCTCCACTTT.

The gene calls are TRBV9 and TRBJ1-1; D perhaps matches TRBD1 (6 bases). The germline V gene encodes CDR1 SGDLS and CDR2 YYNGEE. The CDR3 has 15 residues. The V end lost 0 bases, the J end lost 5 bases, and 14 bases lay between the germline ends. CDR3 nucleotide sequence: TGTGCCAGCAGCGTAGATGGCAGGGGTCGGACTGAAGCTTTCTTT. It encodes CASSVDGRGRTEAFF.

A single count supports this clone. The V gene is TRBV11-2, the J gene TRBJ2-5, with 9 bases matching TRBD1. The CDR3 consists of 16 residues. V shed 5 bases and J 1 base; nucleotides not matched to a gene: 8. Germline V gene lookup returns CDR1 SGHAT and CDR2 FQNNGV. In nucleotides, the CDR3 is TGTGCCAGCAGCCTTGGAACAGGGGGCGCCCAAGAGACCCAGTACTTC. Protein product: CASSLGTGGAQETQYF.

The rearrangement links TRBV29-1 to TRBJ1-1; the match to TRBD1 covers 8 bases. CDR3 size: 13 residues. The germline gives CDR1 SQVTM, CDR2 ANQGSEA. V lost 3 bases to trimming and J lost 3 bases; unmatched junction nucleotides: 3. The CDR3 sequence is CSVEKQGDTEAFF. The CDR3 DNA follows: TGCAGCGTTGAGAAACAGGGGGACACTGAAGCTTTCTTT.

V and J are TRBV25-1 and TRBJ2-3, with 10 bases fitting TRBD1. CDR1 MGHDK and CDR2 SYGVNS come from the germline V gene. The CDR3 runs 16 residues. After removal of 4 bases from V and 0 bases from J, the junction contained 4 bases not matched to a gene. The CDR3 bases are TGTGCCAGCAGTGCTTGGGACAGGGGTAGCACAGATACGCAGTATTTT. Amino acids: CASSAWDRGSTDTQYF. Full variable domain (outside the CDR3, taken from reference TRBV25-1 and TRBJ2-3): EADIYQTPRYLVIGTGKKITLECSQTMGHDKMYWYQQDPGMELHLIHYSYGVNSTEKGDLSSESTVSRIRTEHFPLTLESARPSHTSQYLCASSAWDRGSTDTQYFGPGTRLTVL.

This clone was counted once. This sample also contains other DNA sequences that code for the same CDR3. The rearrangement links TRBV6-5 to TRBJ1-1; D unclear. There are 13 residues in the CDR3. Per the germline V gene, CDR1 is MNHEY and CDR2 is SVGAGI. Trimming removed 0 bases at V and 2 bases at J, with 4 bases between. CDR3 sequence reads: CASSYSANTEAFF. The CDR3 nucleotides are TGTGCCAGCAGTTACTCGGCTAACACTGAAGCTTTCTTT.

The V and J genes are TRBV7-2 and TRBJ2-5; 11 bases map to TRBD2. The V segment lost 5 bases and the J segment 6 bases; nucleotides outside the gene matches: 8. Germline V gene data show CDR1 as SGHTA and CDR2 as FQGNSA. The CDR3 contains 15 residues. The CDR3 nucleotides read TGTGCCAGCAGCGACCTTAGCGGGGGGGTGCAGACCCAGTACTTC. Encoded protein: CASSDLSGGVQTQYF.

The rearrangement links TRBV7-9 to TRBJ1-4, with 8 positions matching TRBD1. Germline V gene lookup returns CDR1 SEHNR and CDR2 FQNEAQ (reference sequence). The J segment lost 3 bases and the V segment lost 5 bases, leaving 2 bases of the junction unmatched. CDR3 size: 14 residues. The CDR3 DNA follows: TGTGCCAGCAGCGTACAGGGGGCTAATGAAAAACTGTTTTTT. It specifies CASSVQGANEKLFF.

The rearrangement links TRBV30 to TRBJ1-4, with 7 bases matching TRBD1. J gave up 4 bases and V 5 bases, and 16 bases lay outside the gene matches. CDR1 GTSNPN and CDR2 SVGIG come from the germline V gene (reference sequence). The CDR3 extends over 17 amino acids. The CDR3 region is CAWRNRGLLSGNEKLFF. The DNA of the CDR3 is TGTGCCTGGCGTAACAGGGGCTTATTAAGTGGTAATGAAAAACTGTTTTTT.

The chain has TRBV5-6 and TRBJ2-5; 13 bases map to TRBD2. This CDR3 spans 18 amino acids. The germline gives CDR1 SGHDT, CDR2 YYEEEE. V dropped 1 base and J dropped 4; count of bases not matched to a gene: 10. The CDR3 coding sequence is TGTGCCAGCAGCTTGAGGACTAGCGGGAGAGGAGTGGGAGAGACCCAGTACTTC. This codes for CASSLRTSGRGVGETQYF.